The TCR beta chain under discussion was sequenced for a study of T cells after yellow fever vaccination. V lost 6 bases and J lost 5, with 19 bases in between. The CDR3 is 15 amino acids. CDR1 and CDR2 from the germline V gene are MNHEY and SVGEGT. This clonotype was seen repeatedly, ten times or more. A single record per CDR3 protein comes from TCRdb applying MiXCR to the 5' RACE reads. Here the sample spans over 25,000 distinct CDR3 sequences, roughly 10% being singletons. This TCR was recovered from a man aged 18 to 30 who received the YFV17D yellow fever vaccine. The chain recombines TRBV6-2 or TRBV6-3 with TRBJ2-5; D tentatively fits TRBD1 or TRBD2 (5 bases each). The sample was PBMCs, either bulk or a sorted T-cell subset (CD4+, CD8+, memory, or dextramer-sorted; not recorded which), taken less than 16 days after the first yellow fever vaccination. The CDR3 nucleotides read TGTGCCAGCAGCAAGAGGGATTTCTGGGGGGAGACCCAGTACTTC. It yields the protein CASSKRDFWGETQYF.